Below, 25 T cell receptor beta chains from the same sample are listed, as sequenced in a study of CXCR3-negative and CXCR3-positive naive CD8 T cells. With UMI labels, 5' RACE was used to prepare the TRB cDNA libraries. TCRdb processed the 5' RACE reads again and assigns one entry to each CDR3 protein, with no DNA. This listing includes under 50,000 distinct CDR3 sequences. Sequenced material: naive CXCR3- CD8+ T cells from blood. As to subset: CD45RO-CCR7+CD27+CD95- naive CD8+ T cells lacking CXCR3 (TNR3-). Source of these receptors: a human donor in good health. Some clones in this sample may be carry-over from other donors' samples.

This chain links TRBV28 with TRBJ2-7; TCRdb lists TRBD1, though no DNA is available to test this call. Per the germline V gene, CDR1 is MDHEN and CDR2 is SYDVKM. The CDR3 loop spans 14 amino acids. CDR3 region: CASSSALGGGEQYF. Variable domain in full (rest from reference TRBV28 and TRBJ2-7): DVKVTQSSRYLVKRTGEKVFLECVQDMDHENMFWYRQDPGLGLRLIYFSYDVKMKEKGDIPEGYSVSREKKERFSLILESASTNQTSMYLCASSSALGGGEQYFGPGTRLTVT.

This chain links TRBV29-1 with TRBJ2-7; no DNA is available, so the TRBD1 call from TCRdb remains unchecked. The CDR3 consists of 13 residues. Germline V CDR1 and CDR2: SQVTM, ANQGSEA. The chain's CDR3 is CSVNTVGRDEQYF.

The chain combines TRBV7-9 with TRBJ2-5. The CDR3 spans 13 residues. CDR1 and CDR2 from the germline V gene are SEHNR and FQNEAQ (reference sequence). CDR3 sequence reads: CASSYADQETQYF.

The V and J genes are TRBV5-6 and TRBJ2-7. Germline V lookup: CDR1 SGHDT, CDR2 YYEEEE. The CDR3 contains 13 residues. The CDR3 sequence is CASSWSTSDPRNF. Full variable domain (missing parts from reference TRBV5-6 and TRBJ2-7): DAGVTQSPTHLIKTRGQQVTLRCSPKSGHDTVSWYQQALGQGPQFIFQYYEEEERQRGNFPDRFSGHQFPNYSSELNVNALLLGDSALYLCASSWSTSDPRNFGPGTRLTVT.

V and J are TRBV5-1 and TRBJ2-3; TCRdb picks TRBD2, but there is no DNA to check that call. The germline gives CDR1 SGHRS, CDR2 YFSETQ. The CDR3 spans 16 residues. The chain's CDR3 is CASSRTSGGITDTQYF.

V and J are TRBV7-2 and TRBJ2-2; TCRdb designates TRBD1, a call that cannot be tested without DNA. CDR3 size: 15 residues. Germline V gives CDR1 SGHTA, CDR2 FQGNSA. Here the CDR3 reads CASSLVGGGNGELFF.

The V gene is TRBV19, the J gene TRBJ2-3. Germline lookup yields CDR1 LNHDA and CDR2 SQIVND (reference sequence). The CDR3 is 13 residues long. CDR3 in amino acids: CASSSASTDTQYF.

The gene calls are TRBV4-1 and TRBJ1-2; the TRBD1 assignment by TCRdb is unverifiable without DNA. Germline V gives CDR1 MGHRA, CDR2 YSYEKL. The CDR3 has 14 residues. CDR3 loop: CASSQLGQAYGYTF.

This clonotype is deemed medium-sized (0.01 to 0.1%) by its frequency. This sequence joins TRBV7-8 and TRBJ2-3; the TRBD1 assignment by TCRdb is unverifiable without DNA. CDR1 is SGHVS and CDR2 is FQNEAQ in the germline V gene. This CDR3 spans 15 amino acids. The CDR3 sequence is CASSSYSGGGDTQYF.

The rearrangement joins TRBV9 to TRBJ2-1; the D call from TCRdb, TRBD1, cannot be confirmed without DNA. Germline values: CDR1 SGDLS, CDR2 YYNGEE. The CDR3 length is 19 residues. The CDR3 is CASSLKGAGGQNSYNEQFF.

J is TRBJ2-3 and V is TRBV28; with no DNA, the TCRdb D assignment of TRBD1 cannot be verified. The CDR3 spans 15 residues. Germline V gene sequence: CDR1 MDHEN, CDR2 SYDVKM. The CDR3 is CASSPTGGWTDTQYF.

The CDR3 protein is CSVADRDRNLLSSYNSPLHF. This rearrangement joins TRBV29-1 to TRBJ1-6; the D call from TCRdb, TRBD1, cannot be confirmed without DNA. The CDR3 has 20 residues. Germline loops: CDR1 SQVTM, CDR2 ANQGSEA.

The gene calls are TRBV19 and TRBJ2-1. Germline lookup yields CDR1 LNHDA and CDR2 SQIVND (reference sequence). The CDR3 covers 14 residues. Here the CDR3 reads CASSMASAYNEQFF.

J is TRBJ2-2 and V is TRBV5-5; TCRdb's assignment of TRBD2 cannot be checked, as there is no DNA. This CDR3 is built from 15 residues. The germline gives CDR1 SGHKS, CDR2 YYEKEE (reference sequence). The CDR3 sequence: CASGRQERNTGELFF.

The CDR3 region is CSAYRGNQPQHF. This chain uses TRBV20-1 with TRBJ1-5. Per the germline V gene, CDR1 is DFQATT and CDR2 is SNEGSKA (reference sequence). The CDR3 spans 12 residues.

The J gene is TRBJ2-6, the V gene TRBV6-2 or TRBV6-3. Germline CDR1 is MNHEY and CDR2 is SVGEGT. The CDR3 is 15 amino acids. The CDR3 protein is CASSKEGSGANVLTF.

V usage is TRBV15 and J usage is TRBJ2-5. CDR3 size: 12 residues. Germline V lookup: CDR1 LNHNV, CDR2 YYDKDF (reference sequence). The CDR3 sequence is CATSRDGETQYF.

J is TRBJ2-1 and V is TRBV4-1; TCRdb outputs TRBD1, but without DNA this stays unchecked. Germline V gene data show CDR1 as MGHRA and CDR2 as YSYEKL. This CDR3 region has 14 residues. The CDR3 spells CASSLWGSYNEQFF.

The V gene is TRBV7-9, the J gene TRBJ1-1. The CDR3 length is 15 residues. CDR1 and CDR2 (germline): SEHNR, FQNEAQ (reference sequence). The CDR3 is CASSLGEPRWTEAFF.

This sequence joins TRBV5-1 and TRBJ2-2; TCRdb's assignment of TRBD1 cannot be checked, as there is no DNA. From germline, CDR1 is SGHRS and CDR2 YFSETQ. This CDR3 contains 14 residues. The CDR3 loop is CASRGTGNTGELFF.

This chain links TRBV5-1 with TRBJ1-1; the D call from TCRdb, TRBD1, cannot be confirmed without DNA. Germline V gene sequence: CDR1 SGHRS, CDR2 YFSETQ. CDR3 length equals 15 residues. CDR3 protein: CASSLERKQGREAFF.

The chain is built from TRBV12-5 and TRBJ2-2; TCRdb lists TRBD2, though no DNA is available to test this call. The CDR3 sequence is 18 residues long. Germline lookup yields CDR1 LGHNT and CDR2 FRNRAP. This chain's CDR3 is CASGLVPLAGVNTGELFF.

The chain is built from TRBV28 and TRBJ2-5; absent DNA, TCRdb's TRBD1 call cannot be checked. Per germline, CDR1 MDHEN and CDR2 SYDVKM. The CDR3 is 14 amino acids. CDR3 protein: CASIPRDIVQTQYF.

This chain uses TRBV28 with TRBJ1-5; no DNA is available, so the TRBD1 call from TCRdb remains unchecked. Germline CDR1 and CDR2: MDHEN and SYDVKM. The CDR3 contains 17 residues. The CDR3 protein is CASSRIPPRQGEQPQHF.

The rearrangement uses TRBV7-9 and TRBJ2-1; the D call from TCRdb, TRBD2, cannot be confirmed without DNA. The CDR3 loop spans 17 amino acids. The V gene's germline CDR1 is SEHNR and CDR2 FQNEAQ (reference sequence). CDR3 region: CASSYPFYSGKHNEQFF.